This TCR beta chain was documented in a study of blood T cells in healthy people across ages. Next came a second PCR, run for about 6 to 12 cycles, which used a sample-barcoded 5' primer along with a J-beta primer mix. All samples yielded 2.5 million or more CDR3-containing paired-end reads. One entry per CDR3 protein, called by TCRdb with MiXCR from the 5' RACE reads. The table has around 1.1 million distinct CDR3 sequences, approximately 38% seen once. CDR3 length: 15 residues. The V gene's germline CDR1 is DFQATT and CDR2 SNEGSKA (reference sequence). With V trimmed by 0 bases and J by 6 bases, 7 bases remained unmatched. This clonotype has only a few counts.

The specimen was blood. The source is a man younger than 30 in good health. The chain carries TRBV20-1 and TRBJ2-1; 8 nucleotides match TRBD2. This CDR3 is CSARDIRTSSNEQFF. CDR3 sequence (DNA): TGCAGTGCTAGAGATATCCGGACTAGCAGCAATGAGCAGTTCTTC.